This T cell receptor beta chain is from a study of T-cell memory formation after mild COVID-19. Turning to the study itself: In these data, TCR clusters were largely donor specific.

Study-wide findings and caveats: Whereas later expanders leaned CD4+, clones contracting day 15 to 85 showed a balanced CD4/CD8 makeup. Pre-infection memory already had some responding clones, implying cross-reactive memory joined.

Only a few counts were recorded for this clonotype. What it binds is not known. 5'RACE, which relied on constant-segment primers, yielded TCR alpha and TCR beta cDNA libraries carrying sample barcodes and UMIs. In TCRdb, the 5' RACE reads were re-called with MiXCR into one record per CDR3 protein. The sample carries fewer than 700,000 distinct CDR3 sequences, roughly 21% recorded once. This CDR3 is 13 amino acids long. V was shortened by 3 bases and J by 5 bases, with 13 bases between the two germline ends. Germline CDR1 reads DFQATT; CDR2 reads SNEGSKA (reference sequence). V and J are TRBV20-1 and TRBJ1-1; the D is unclear. The receptor was isolated from an adult woman who had mild COVID-19 (a few samples of this study predate the infection). Cell type and time point are not known. Material for sequencing was PBMCs or a T cell subset sorted from them (not recorded which). The CDR3 coding sequence is TGCAGTGCTAGGACGCCCTTGAGGACTGAAGCTTTCTTT. Translation: CSARTPLRTEAFF.